This T cell receptor (beta chain) appears in the sequencing data of a study of human T cells and chemical hapten exposure. About the research overall: The sensitizing agent was 2% DPC, placed on approximately 2 cm by approximately 2 cm of upper inner arm skin. Diphenylcyclopropenone was administered weekly to the scalp of patients throughout the approximately 25-week study.

During construction of the library, unique molecular identifiers were attached to individual cDNA molecules for quantitative, reproducible TCR counting. TCRdb called the RACE reads again in MiXCR, with one record for every CDR3 protein. The table shows some 300,000 distinct CDR3 sequences, with around 5.5% occurring only once. Specified time point: pre-sensitization, week 0. The treatment is: therapeutic diphenylcyclopropenone sensitization with weekly scalp DPC. Germline loops: CDR1 DFQATT, CDR2 SNEGSKA (reference sequence). V lost 6 bases and J lost 0; bases outside the gene matches: 10. This CDR3 comprises 15 residues. Findings of the study overall: It was expanded TCRs that formed significantly more large CDR3 similarity clusters than controls did.

A few counts support this clonotype. Its matching antigen is unknown. This chain links TRBV20-1 with TRBJ2-7; 8 nucleotides align to TRBD2. This specimen was whole blood, taken in connection with sensitization to the hapten diphenylcyclopropenone (DPC). The source of this sequence is a woman aged 18-35 years with alopecia areata. Some clones in this sample may be carry-over from other donors' samples. The CDR3 region is CSAKDTSGSSYEQYF. CDR3 nucleotides: TGCAGTGCCAAAGACACTAGCGGTAGCTCCTACGAGCAGTACTTC.